This TCR beta chain emerged from a study of T cells in Graves' hyperthyroidism and ophthalmopathy. This clonotype was seen many times. RNA transcripts were the template for amplifying TCR beta CDR3 regions. The TCR CDR3 was amplified in a first-round RT-PCR using the HTBI primer set. MiXCR, run by TCRdb on the multiplex PCR reads, gives a single entry per CDR3 protein. The data contain some 360,000 distinct CDR3 sequences, 15% to 20% of them singletons. CDR3 length equals 15 residues. The ends were cut back, 4 bases at V and 7 bases at J, with 19 bases in the middle. CDR1 and CDR2 from the germline V gene are PRHDT and FYEKMQ (reference sequence).

This TCR came from a middle-aged woman with Graves' ophthalmopathy. The rearrangement uses TRBV13 and TRBJ1-1; D is possibly TRBD1 (6 bases). Source material: blood. This CDR3 is CASSSWDKIWGEAFF. The CDR3 DNA reads TGTGCCAGCAGCTCCTGGGACAAAATCTGGGGTGAAGCTTTCTTT.